This T cell receptor (beta chain) came from a study of T cells in Graves' hyperthyroidism and ophthalmopathy. Findings and caveats of the study: Most clonotypes that expanded in the thyroid above 0.001 also showed up in blood.

Points on this clonotype: What it binds is unknown.

Authors of the study amplified TCR beta CDR3 regions from RNA transcripts. First-round RT-PCR targeting the TCR CDR3 was performed with the HTBI primer set. In TCRdb, the multiplex PCR reads were re-called with MiXCR into one record per CDR3 protein. The sample lists about 480,000 distinct CDR3 sequences, 20% to 25% occurring once. Exclusion followed for patients with uncontrolled infection, other autoimmune disease, pregnancy or lactation. Diagnoses used clinical symptoms, serum thyroxine and TRAb, thyroid ultrasound and orbital computed tomography. Germline-derived CDR1 and CDR2 are LGHDT and YNNKEL (reference sequence). This CDR3 is 15 amino acids long.

This TCR came from a woman aged 70-85 years with Graves' ophthalmopathy. The specimen was blood. The chain combines TRBV3-1 with TRBJ2-3; D not resolved. The CDR3 here is CASKSTSASTDTQYF. The CDR3 DNA reads TGTGCTTCAAAGTCCACCTCTGCGAGCACAGATACGCAGTATTTT.